The rows below give T cell receptor beta chains drawn from one sample of a study of shared clonotypes between healthy human individuals. Repertoires were generated with immunoSEQ multiplex PCR, while TCRdb's copy carries only in-frame clones and drops some. The sample has roughly 650,000 clones, approximately 96% seen once; the top ten hold less than 0.13%. Sequencing was carried out using naive CD8+ T cells sorted from blood. The receptor set was obtained from a woman in her thirties in good health. Both conserved end residues are part of each CDR3. The D gene is left open where the match is weak. Size is omitted from some rows. Given values are once, few, many or a class for expanded clones.

J	D	size	V	DNA	CDR3
TRBJ2-3	NA	NA	TRBV5-6	TGTGCCAGCAACGCGGGCACAGATACGCAGTATTTT	CASNAGTDTQYF
TRBJ2-1	NA	NA	TRBV6-5	TGTGCCAGCGGGCTTAACTCCTACAATGAGCAGTTCTTC	CASGLNSYNEQFF
TRBJ2-5	NA	once	TRBV7-8	TGTGCCAGCAGATCCGGCGCAGGGAGAGACGGCCAGTACTTC	CASRSGAGRDGQYF
TRBJ2-1	TRBD2	NA	TRBV19	TGTGCCAGTAGTTACAGGCGCCTAGCGGGAGTTGAGCAGTTCTTC	CASSYRRLAGVEQFF
TRBJ2-4	NA	NA	TRBV13	TGTGCCAGCAGCTTAGGCTTGTCCCAGGTAGCCAAAAACATTCAGTACTTC	CASSLGLSQVAKNIQYF
TRBJ1-1	NA	few	TRBV14	TGTGCCAGCAGCCAAGGGCGGGAAACTGAAGCTTTCTTT	CASSQGRETEAFF
TRBJ2-3	TRBD2	NA	TRBV4-1	TGCGCCAGCAGCCAACAACAGCGGGATGGGGATACGCAGTATTTT	CASSQQQRDGDTQYF
TRBJ2-1	NA	NA	TRBV27	TGTGCCAGCTCCCTTGGCGATGAGCAGTTCTTC	CASSLGDEQFF
TRBJ1-2	NA	NA	TRBV9	TGTGCCAGCAGCGGGATACAAGTGTTCCGCTCTCTTAACTATGGCTACACCTTC	CASSGIQVFRSLNYGYTF
TRBJ1-1	NA	NA	TRBV28	TGTGCCAGCAGCCCCCAACAGAACACTGAAGCTTTCTTT	CASSPQQNTEAFF
TRBJ1-1	NA	NA	TRBV29-1	TGCAGCGTTGTGGGGAGTCACAACACTGAAGCTTTCTTT	CSVVGSHNTEAFF
TRBJ2-1	NA	NA	TRBV13	TGTGCCAGCAGCTTAGGCGCGCGGACTTACAATGAGCAGTTCTTC	CASSLGARTYNEQFF
TRBJ2-7	NA	NA	TRBV6-1	TGTGCCAGCAGGGACTTGTATGACGAGCAGTACTTC	CASRDLYDEQYF
TRBJ2-1	NA	NA	TRBV27	TGTGCCAGCAGTTTATCGTCGCTAGCTCTCGACAATGAGCAGTTCTTC	CASSLSSLALDNEQFF
TRBJ1-5	NA	NA	TRBV27	TGTGCCAGCAGTTTTCAGGGTGTGAGCAATCAGCCCCAGCATTTT	CASSFQGVSNQPQHF
TRBJ2-1	TRBD2	NA	TRBV5-4	TGTGCCAGCAGCTTGGAGGGCGGGAGGGCCATTGAGCAGTTCTTC	CASSLEGGRAIEQFF
TRBJ1-5	NA	few	TRBV30	TGTGCCTGGAGTGTACGACGCAATCAGCCCCAGCATTTT	CAWSVRRNQPQHF
TRBJ2-7	TRBD1	NA	TRBV30	TGTGCCGCGACAGGGATCCGTGGCGAGCAGTACTTC	CAATGIRGEQYF
TRBJ2-1	TRBD1	NA	TRBV27	TGTGCCAGTGGAGACAGGGGCTCCTACAATGAGCAGTTCTTC	CASGDRGSYNEQFF